What follows are 23 T cell receptor beta chains derived from one specimen sequenced in a study of T cell responses to AZD1222 COVID-19 vaccine. The protocol was immunoSEQ multiplex PCR, while the TCRdb copy is restricted to in-frame clones and leaves out a portion. This table has about 200,000 clones, 85% to 95% appearing once. The material was peripheral blood, obtained 28 days after the second dose of the MenACWY control vaccine. These TCRs come from an adult who received the MenACWY meningococcal vaccine as a control.

This clone has only one observation. The chain carries TRBV5-1 and TRBJ2-7; 7 positions agree with TRBD2. The germline V gene encodes CDR1 SGHRS and CDR2 YFSETQ. Unmatched junction bases numbered 6, after V lost 5 bases and J lost 7 bases. This CDR3 region has 12 residues. The CDR3 loop reads CASRSGIQEQYF. The CDR3 DNA reads TGCGCCAGCAGGAGCGGGATACAAGAGCAGTACTTC.

This clone appeared a single time. The chain joins TRBV7-2 to TRBJ2-3, with D possibly matching TRBD2 (5 bases). Deletions cut 3 bases from V and 6 bases from J, with 22 bases between. CDR1 is SGHTA, CDR2 FQGNSA, per germline. The CDR3 consists of 17 residues. CDR3 nucleotide sequence: TGTGCCAGCAGCTTGGAGAGGCTAGCACTGCGGGCGGATACGCAGTATTTT. Translating gives CASSLERLALRADTQYF.

The chain uses TRBV5-4 and TRBJ2-2, with a weak D call TRBD2 (5 bases). This CDR3 is built from 14 residues. V was clipped by 1 base and J by 8 bases, with 12 bases between them. CDR1 is SGHNT and CDR2 is YYREEE in the germline V gene (reference sequence). The CDR3 DNA reads as TGTGCCAGCAGCTTGTTATGGGGAGCGGGGGAGCTGTTTTTT. Translated: CASSLLWGAGELFF.

This chain connects TRBV5-4 to TRBJ2-5, with 7 bases lining up with TRBD2. CDR1 is SGHNT, CDR2 YYREEE, per germline (reference sequence). J was trimmed by 4 bases and V by 0 bases; bases with no gene match: 0. The CDR3 has 13 amino acids. CDR3 residues: CASSLERGETQYF. In nucleotides, the CDR3 is TGTGCCAGCAGCTTGGAGCGGGGAGAGACCCAGTACTTC.

The chain uses TRBV30 and TRBJ2-7, with no clear D. Germline V gives CDR1 GTSNPN, CDR2 SVGIG (reference sequence). V was trimmed by 0 bases and J by 6 bases, leaving 9 bases between them. The CDR3 contains 12 residues. The CDR3 region has the DNA TGTGCCTGGAGTGTACAAGGGCTCGAGCAGTACTTC. The encoded protein is CAWSVQGLEQYF.

V and J are TRBV20-1 and TRBJ1-5; D call uncertain. Germline CDR1 and CDR2: DFQATT and SNEGSKA (reference sequence). The length of the CDR3 is 8 residues. In DNA, the CDR3 is TGCAGCCACCAGCCCCAGCATTTT. Translated, it gives CSHQPQHF.

The CDR3, as DNA: TGCAGCGTTGATTGGGTAGAGACCCAGTACTTC. This codes for CSVDWVETQYF. The chain employs TRBV29-1 and TRBJ2-5, with unresolved D. CDR3 length: 11 residues. Deletions cut 3 bases from V and 4 bases from J, with 6 bases between. Germline values: CDR1 SQVTM, CDR2 ANQGSEA.

The V and J genes are TRBV9 and TRBJ1-2; 8 positions match TRBD1. Germline CDR1 is SGDLS and CDR2 is YYNGEE. V gave up 4 bases and J gave up 4 bases; unmatched junction bases: 12. The CDR3 length is 16 residues. The CDR3 coding sequence is TGTGCCAGCAGCTTCGATCCGGACAGGGTACCCTATGGCTACACCTTC. Translating it yields CASSFDPDRVPYGYTF.

The chain recombines TRBV7-9 with TRBJ1-5; the D is unclear. The V gene's germline CDR1 is SEHNR and CDR2 FQNEAQ (reference sequence). Trimming removed 0 bases from V and 0 bases from J, with 3 bases in between. CDR3 length: 14 residues. CDR3 sequence reads: CASSLAGSNQPQHF. DNA for the CDR3: TGTGCCAGCAGCTTAGCTGGTAGCAATCAGCCCCAGCATTTT.

This clone was found once. The V gene is TRBV28, the J gene TRBJ2-2, with no clear D. Germline V gene lookup returns CDR1 MDHEN and CDR2 SYDVKM. The CDR3 has 13 amino acids. V was clipped by 2 bases and J by 7 bases, with 8 bases between them. The DNA for the CDR3 is TGTGCCAGCAGTTTAAGTGGAAGCGGGGAGCTGTTTTTT. As protein: CASSLSGSGELFF.

This chain links TRBV9 with TRBJ1-2; D call uncertain. CDR1 is SGDLS, CDR2 YYNGEE, per germline. This CDR3 has 13 residues. V lost 0 bases to trimming and J lost 2 bases, with 5 bases between them. The CDR3: CASSVAQNYGYTF. CDR3 DNA: TGTGCCAGCAGCGTAGCCCAGAACTATGGCTACACCTTC.

The chain has TRBV6-2 or TRBV6-3 and TRBJ2-7; D unclear. Germline V lookup: CDR1 MNHEY, CDR2 SVGEGT. This CDR3 has 17 amino acids. V lost 2 bases, J lost 4 bases, and 21 bases lay in between. This CDR3 is CASSYGEERPRGYEQYF. DNA of the CDR3: TGTGCCAGCAGTTACGGCGAGGAACGCCCGCGTGGTTACGAGCAGTACTTC.

The gene calls are TRBV19 and TRBJ2-7; TRBD1 aligns across 10 bases. CDR1 is LNHDA and CDR2 is SQIVND in the germline V gene (reference sequence). The J segment lost 6 bases and the V segment lost 6 bases, leaving 11 bases of the junction unmatched. The CDR3 covers 15 residues. CDR3 in DNA: TGTGCCAGTAGGTCGACAGGGGGCGGGTTAGGCGAGCAGTACTTC. Its protein is CASRSTGGGLGEQYF.

This chain links TRBV4-3 with TRBJ1-5; D gene uncertain. Trimming removed 1 base at V and 4 bases at J, with 11 bases between. CDR3 size: 15 residues. Germline V CDR1 and CDR2: LGHNA, YSLEER. For the CDR3, the DNA is TGCGCCAGCAGCCAAGCGCGCGCCTATAATCAGCCCCAGCATTTT. Encoded protein: CASSQARAYNQPQHF.

The chain employs TRBV27 and TRBJ2-3; 11 positions match TRBD1. CDR1 and CDR2 (germline): MNHEY, SMNVEV (reference sequence). The length of the CDR3 is 15 residues. V shed 6 bases, J shed 3 bases, and the junction held 5 bases outside the gene matches. CDR3 nucleotides: TGTGCCAGCAGAAGGACAGGGGGCCTAACAGATACGCAGTATTTT. Translated: CASRRTGGLTDTQYF.

The chain joins TRBV20-1 to TRBJ1-2; 9 bases are a match to TRBD1. There are 11 residues in the CDR3. V was clipped by 5 bases and J by 8 bases; unmatched bases: 3. CDR1 and CDR2 from the germline V gene are DFQATT and SNEGSKA (reference sequence). This chain's CDR3 is CSARQGEGYTF. CDR3 nucleotide sequence: TGCAGTGCTCGACAGGGGGAAGGCTACACCTTC.

The rearrangement uses TRBV28 and TRBJ2-2; no reliable D call. CDR1 is MDHEN, CDR2 SYDVKM, per germline. This CDR3 spans 15 amino acids. Trimming took 2 bases from V and 6 from J, leaving 13 bases between them. Here the CDR3 DNA reads TGTGCCAGCAGTTTAACCCAGGTCTCATCCGGGGAGCTGTTTTTT. It yields the protein CASSLTQVSSGELFF. Full variable domain (outside the CDR3, taken from reference TRBV28 and TRBJ2-2): DVKVTQSSRYLVKRTGEKVFLECVQDMDHENMFWYRQDPGLGLRLIYFSYDVKMKEKGDIPEGYSVSREKKERFSLILESASTNQTSMYLCASSLTQVSSGELFFGEGSRLTVL.

The J gene is TRBJ1-1, the V gene TRBV5-1; D is ambiguous. The CDR3 contains 13 residues. Germline V gene sequence: CDR1 SGHRS, CDR2 YFSETQ. Trimming cost V 4 bases and J 5 bases, with 12 bases left between them. CDR3 coding DNA: TGCGCCAGCAGCCCCCTGGGGAGGACTGAAGCTTTCTTT. Translating gives CASSPLGRTEAFF.

The chain has TRBV29-1 and TRBJ2-1; 12 bases agree with TRBD2. This CDR3 has 15 amino acids. Germline lookup yields CDR1 SQVTM and CDR2 ANQGSEA. After removal of 3 bases from V and 9 bases from J, the junction contained 9 bases not matched to a gene. The CDR3 sequence is CSVDPKTSGRGEQFF. The DNA for the CDR3 is TGCAGCGTTGACCCAAAGACTAGCGGGAGAGGTGAGCAGTTCTTC.

The CDR3 bases are TGTGCCAGCAGTTCGGGACTAGCGAATTACAATGAGCAGTTCTTC. Its protein product is CASSSGLANYNEQFF. The rearrangement uses TRBV5-4 and TRBJ2-1, with TRBD2 matching over 10 bases. CDR3 length equals 15 residues. Germline assignment: CDR1 SGHNT and CDR2 YYREEE (reference sequence). Losses at the gene ends were 5 bases for V and 4 bases for J; bases not matched to a gene: 6.

This clone was detected once. The rearrangement links TRBV11-3 to TRBJ2-2; D perhaps matches TRBD1 (6 bases). Germline V gene data show CDR1 as SGHNT and CDR2 as YENEEA. CDR3 length: 15 residues. V lost 6 bases and J 3 bases, leaving 14 bases between the germline ends. The CDR3 coding sequence is TGTGCCAGCAGACCCGGGACAACCTACACCGGGGAGCTGTTTTTT. Its translation: CASRPGTTYTGELFF.

The genes are TRBV5-1 and TRBJ1-6; 7 bases are shared with TRBD1. CDR1 and CDR2 from the germline V gene are SGHRS and YFSETQ. This CDR3 spans 14 amino acids. Trimming at V came to 7 bases and at J to 5 bases, leaving 6 bases not matched to a gene. CDR3 sequence (DNA): TGCGCCAGCGGGAGGGACAGTGATAATTCACCCCTCCACTTT. As protein: CASGRDSDNSPLHF.

This chain joins TRBV4-2 and TRBJ1-1; D possibly corresponds to TRBD1 (5 bases). Germline V gives CDR1 LGHNA, CDR2 YNFKEQ. CDR3 size: 11 residues. The V end was cut by 4 bases, the J end by 7 bases, with 7 bases between. The CDR3 loop is CASSRGNEAFF. The CDR3 DNA sequence: TGTGCCAGCAGCCGGGGGAATGAAGCTTTCTTT.